The 8 T cell receptor beta chains listed next were all sequenced from one sample in a study of T cell responses to AZD1222 COVID-19 vaccine. Measured with immunoSEQ multiplex PCR; TCRdb has only the in-frame clones, and not every one. The sample holds about 56,000 clones, 80% seen once. This material consisted of peripheral blood, taken 28 days after the second AZD1222 dose. Receptor source: an adult who received the AZD1222 COVID-19 vaccine.

The chain joins TRBV15 to TRBJ2-1; D may be TRBD1 (5 bases). The V gene lost 8 bases and the J gene lost 8 bases, with 16 bases spanning the gap. The CDR3 contains 13 residues. The germline V gene has CDR1 LNHNV and CDR2 YYDKDF (reference sequence). The CDR3 reads CATAPDPRDEQFF. The CDR3 DNA follows: TGTGCCACCGCCCCGGACCCCAGGGATGAGCAGTTCTTC. The complete variable domain, with remaining parts taken from reference TRBV15 and TRBJ2-1, reads DAMVIQNPRYQVTQFGKPVTLSCSQTLNHNVMYWYQQKSSQAPKLLFHYYDKDFNNEADTPDNFQSRRPNTSFCFLDIRSPGLGDTAMYLCATAPDPRDEQFFGPGTRLTVL.

The chain couples TRBV30 to TRBJ2-5; possibly TRBD2 for D (6 bases). There are 15 residues in the CDR3. V was cut by 1 base and J by 4 bases, with 16 bases left in between. Germline CDR1 and CDR2: GTSNPN and SVGIG (reference sequence). The chain's CDR3 is CAWSDLPPGVETQYF. DNA of the CDR3: TGTGCCTGGAGTGACCTGCCCCCGGGGGTAGAGACCCAGTACTTC.

The V gene is TRBV4-1, the J gene TRBJ1-5; D remains unclear. Trimming removed 0 bases at V and 2 bases at J, with 11 bases between. The CDR3 consists of 16 residues. CDR1 and CDR2 from the germline V gene are MGHRA and YSYEKL. This CDR3 reads CASSQDSGHRNQPQHF. The CDR3 DNA sequence: TGCGCCAGCAGCCAAGATTCCGGGCATCGCAATCAGCCCCAGCATTTT.

The rearrangement uses TRBV2 and TRBJ1-6; the D gene is possibly TRBD1 (6 bases). Germline V gives CDR1 SNHLY, CDR2 FYNNEI. This CDR3 comprises 15 residues. V shed 4 bases and J shed 10 bases, with 17 bases lying between them. The CDR3 region has the DNA TGTGCCAGCAGTGGGTTGGACAGCCCGGGCTCACCCCTCCACTTT. Protein: CASSGLDSPGSPLHF.

The chain recombines TRBV5-1 with TRBJ2-1; 11 bases fit TRBD1. Germline values: CDR1 SGHRS, CDR2 YFSETQ. J lost 6 bases, V lost 1 base, and 6 bases had no gene match. The CDR3 spans 16 residues. The CDR3 loop reads CASSLYWDRGINEQFF. For the CDR3, the DNA is TGCGCCAGCAGCTTGTATTGGGACAGGGGGATCAATGAGCAGTTCTTC.

The chain employs TRBV7-2 and TRBJ1-5; no reliable D call. The CDR3 is 16 residues long. Trimming pared 0 bases from V and 0 bases from J, leaving 9 bases between. CDR1 and CDR2 (germline): SGHTA, FQGNSA. CDR3 in amino acids: CASSLAVGYSNQPQHF. CDR3 coding DNA: TGTGCCAGCAGCTTAGCGGTCGGCTATAGCAATCAGCCCCAGCATTTT.

As regards this clone: Other DNA sequences from this sample encode an identical CDR3 as well. The V and J genes are TRBV5-4 and TRBJ1-5; D is ambiguous. There are 14 residues in the CDR3. The germline V and J ends were trimmed by 0 bases and 0 bases, with 4 bases remaining between them. CDR1 is SGHNT and CDR2 is YYREEE in the germline V gene (reference sequence). The CDR3 protein is CASSLGGSNQPQHF. The DNA of the CDR3 is TGTGCCAGCAGCTTGGGGGGTAGCAATCAGCCCCAGCATTTT. The variable domain in full, completed from reference TRBV5-4 and TRBJ1-5, reads ETGVTQSPTHLIKTRGQQVTLRCSSQSGHNTVSWYQQALGQGPQFIFQYYREEENGRGNFPPRFSGLQFPNYSSELNVNALELDDSALYLCASSLGGSNQPQHFGDGTRLSIL.

The genes are TRBV5-1 and TRBJ2-7; 8 bases align to TRBD2. CDR1 and CDR2 from the germline V gene are SGHRS and YFSETQ. The V segment lost 0 bases and the J segment 0 bases; nucleotides outside the gene matches: 5. This CDR3 has 16 residues. CDR3 nucleotide sequence: TGCGCCAGCAGCTTGGATGGCGGGGGGACCTCCTACGAGCAGTACTTC. Amino acid sequence: CASSLDGGGTSYEQYF.